The 4 T cell receptor beta chains reported below all come from one sample, sequenced in a study of Tregs in tolerant kidney transplant recipients. Generated by immunoSEQ multiplex PCR, the TCRdb table keeps only in-frame clones and is missing some. The sample holds around 120,000 clones, almost 95% seen once. The specimen sequenced was CD4+ T cells from blood. Receptors originate from a human donor in good health.

The chain combines TRBV29-1 with TRBJ1-2; TRBD1 might be the D (5 bases). Germline assignment: CDR1 SQVTM and CDR2 ANQGSEA. The CDR3 runs 14 residues. V dropped 7 bases and J dropped 5 bases, with 20 bases sitting between them. The CDR3 DNA reads as TGCAGCGCCAAGGGGACGGGAGATACTTATGGCTACACCTTC. This translates into CSAKGTGDTYGYTF.

A word on this clone: The sample has other DNA sequences that encode this CDR3 too. The rearrangement links TRBV7-9 to TRBJ2-3, with D perhaps TRBD1 or TRBD2 (5 bases each). Trimming took 0 bases from V and 1 from J, leaving 5 bases between them. CDR1 and CDR2 (germline): SEHNR, FQNEAQ (reference sequence). The CDR3 runs 14 residues. CDR3 DNA: TGTGCCAGCAGCTTAGCGGGGGGCACAGATACGCAGTATTTT. Translation: CASSLAGGTDTQYF. The full variable domain, its missing parts supplied by reference TRBV7-9 and TRBJ2-3, is DTGVSQNPRHKITKRGQNVTFRCDPISEHNRLYWYRQTLGQGPEFLTYFQNEAQLEKSRLLSDRFSAERPKGSFSTLEIQRTEQGDSAMYLCASSLAGGTDTQYFGPGTRLTVL.

The chain couples TRBV6-1 to TRBJ2-7; tentatively, D is TRBD1 (5 bases). Deletions cut 3 bases from V and 2 bases from J, with 11 bases between. The CDR3 has 14 residues. CDR1 MNHNS and CDR2 SASEGT come from the germline V gene. The CDR3 loop is CASSERSGPYEQYF. In DNA, the CDR3 is TGTGCCAGCAGTGAGAGGTCAGGGCCCTACGAGCAGTACTTC.

The chain joins TRBV7-3 to TRBJ2-5; D may be TRBD2 (5 bases). The germline CDR1 and CDR2 sequences are SGHTA and FQGTGA. The V gene lost 5 bases and the J gene lost 3 bases, with 10 bases spanning the gap. CDR3 length equals 13 residues. DNA of the CDR3: TGTGCCAGCAGCCCAGGACTGGAAGAGACCCAGTACTTC. This codes for CASSPGLEETQYF. The variable domain in full, completed from reference TRBV7-3 and TRBJ2-5, reads GAGVSQTPSNKVTEKGKYVELRCDPISGHTALYWYRQSLGQGPEFLIYFQGTGAADDSGLPNDRFFAVRPEGSVSTLKIQRTERGDSAVYLCASSPGLEETQYFGPGTRLLVL.